This TCR beta chain appears in the sequencing data of a study of control samples from healthy donors and cancer patients. Within the sample, this clone is medium-sized. Trimming pared 4 bases from V and 8 bases from J, leaving 12 bases between. This CDR3 comprises 12 residues. Germline V gene sequence: CDR1 SGHRS, CDR2 YFSETQ. Data came from immunoSEQ multiplex PCR; TCRdb stores just in-frame clones and leaves some out. The sample carries 90,000 to 150,000 clones, approximately 90% recorded once. The chain carries TRBV5-1 and TRBJ1-1, with unresolved D. This TCR derives from a man between 35 and 55 years old in good health. The specimen was blood. The CDR3 spells CASSNPGLEAFF. CDR3 sequence (DNA): TGCGCCAGCAGCAATCCGGGCCTAGAAGCTTTCTTT.